These T cell receptor beta chains were read from a single sample in a study of Graves' ophthalmopathy and Graves' hyperthyroidism. TCRdb redid the calling of the multiplex PCR reads with MiXCR, one entry per CDR3 protein. The table lists just over 400,000 distinct CDR3 sequences, around 20% of them singletons. The sequenced material came from peripheral blood. The receptors originated from a woman under 30 with stable Graves' hyperthyroidism. Both conserved end residues are part of each CDR3. A D gene is named only where the DNA matches it firmly. For some rows the clone size is stated as once, few or many, or as a class when expanded; others skip it.

TRBV28	NA	many	TRBJ2-7	CASSSSEWGSYEQYF	TGTGCCAGCAGTAGTTCGGAGTGGGGGTCCTACGAGCAGTACTTC
TRBV12-3/TRBV12-4	NA	many	TRBJ2-2	CASSFRRPGTGELFF	TGTGCCAGCAGTTTCCGTCGTCCGGGAACCGGGGAGCTGTTTTTT
TRBV5-1	TRBD1	many	TRBJ2-2	CASSGTGGDAGELFF	TGCGCCAGCAGCGGGACAGGGGGCGACGCCGGGGAGCTGTTTTTT
TRBV10-2	NA	many	TRBJ2-2	CASTPTRPTGELFF	TGCGCCAGCACCCCGACAAGACCCACCGGGGAGCTGTTTTTT
TRBV6-1	TRBD2	once	TRBJ2-7	CASTGTSLYEQYF	TGTGCCAGCACGGGGACTAGCCTCTACGAGCAGTACTTC
TRBV7-3	TRBD1	many	TRBJ1-1	CASSSRTGLNSTEAFF	TGTGCCAGCAGCTCCCGGACAGGGCTGAATTCCACTGAAGCTTTCTTT
TRBV12-3/TRBV12-4	NA	NA	TRBJ2-3	CASSRRAGVQDYTDTQYF	TGTGCCAGCAGCAGAAGGGCGGGCGTCCAGGATTACACAGATACGCAGTATTTT
TRBV5-1	NA	NA	TRBJ2-5	CASSHHRVKAEETQYF	TGCGCCAGCAGCCATCACAGGGTTAAGGCGGAAGAGACCCAGTACTTC
TRBV2	NA	many	TRBJ1-5	CASSEAQRQPQHF	TGTGCCAGCAGTGAAGCGCAACGTCAGCCCCAGCATTTT
TRBV6-2/TRBV6-3	NA	many	TRBJ1-2	CASSYSGGTFQTGYTF	TGTGCCAGCAGTTACTCGGGGGGCACTTTTCAGACCGGCTACACCTTC
TRBV7-2	NA	many	TRBJ2-5	CASSLRGTEGETQYF	TGTGCCAGCAGCTTACGAGGGACCGAGGGGGAGACCCAGTACTTC
TRBV6-4	TRBD1	many	TRBJ2-3	CASSDHPGQGPNTQYF	TGTGCCAGCAGTGACCACCCGGGACAGGGACCAAATACGCAGTATTTT
TRBV12-3/TRBV12-4	NA	NA	TRBJ1-2	CASSFARGGGGYTF	TGTGCCAGCAGTTTTGCCAGGGGAGGAGGCGGCTACACCTTC
TRBV19	NA	many	TRBJ2-2	CASSLRRGELFF	TGTGCCAGTAGTTTGCGCCGCGGGGAGCTGTTTTTT
TRBV12-3/TRBV12-4	NA	NA	TRBJ1-2	CASSTRSYGYTF	TGTGCCAGCAGTACTAGGAGCTATGGCTACACCTTC
TRBV29-1	NA	many	TRBJ1-5	CSVVEQGGNQPQHF	TGCAGCGTTGTTGAACAGGGTGGGAATCAGCCCCAGCATTTT
TRBV10-2	TRBD1	many	TRBJ2-2	CASRRTGSTGELFF	TGCGCCAGCAGGCGGACAGGAAGCACCGGGGAGCTGTTTTTT
TRBV5-1	TRBD1	few	TRBJ2-2	CASSLVGQGIGELFF	TGCGCCAGCAGCTTGGTTGGACAGGGAATCGGGGAGCTGTTTTTT
TRBV10-3	NA	many	TRBJ1-2	CAISAPTRQPGGYTF	TGTGCCATCAGTGCCCCAACCCGTCAACCTGGGGGCTACACCTTC
TRBV6-2/TRBV6-3	NA	many	TRBJ2-7	CASSSGRAEQYF	TGTGCCAGCAGTTCGGGCAGGGCCGAGCAGTACTTC
TRBV24-1	NA	many	TRBJ2-7	CATSVGSGYEQYF	TGTGCCACCAGTGTTGGCAGCGGCTACGAGCAGTACTTC
TRBV5-1	TRBD1	many	TRBJ1-2	CASSSYRGSDGYTF	TGCGCCAGCAGCTCCTACAGGGGATCGGATGGCTACACCTTC
TRBV7-2	NA	many	TRBJ2-7	CASSLGGNGWGSYEQYF	TGTGCCAGCAGCTTAGGTGGTAACGGTTGGGGCTCCTACGAGCAGTACTTC
TRBV9	TRBD1	many	TRBJ1-1	CASSVVTGWPEAFF	TGTGCCAGCAGCGTAGTGACAGGGTGGCCTGAAGCTTTCTTT
TRBV12-3/TRBV12-4	NA	many	TRBJ1-3	CASSLRAGGGNTIYF	TGTGCCAGCAGTTTACGGGCAGGCGGTGGAAACACCATATATTTT
TRBV7-9	NA	many	TRBJ2-7	CASSYSGARQYF	TGTGCCAGCAGCTACAGTGGGGCTCGGCAGTACTTC
TRBV18	TRBD1	few	TRBJ1-5	CASSSGTAFNQPQHF	TGTGCCAGCTCATCCGGGACAGCCTTCAATCAGCCCCAGCATTTT
TRBV7-3	NA	many	TRBJ2-6	CASSPFGGLPGANVLTF	TGTGCCAGCAGCCCTTTTGGCGGGCTCCCTGGGGCCAACGTCCTGACTTTC
TRBV7-9	TRBD1	many	TRBJ1-1	CASSLGQGAISEAFF	TGTGCCAGCAGCTTAGGACAGGGGGCTATTTCTGAAGCTTTCTTT
TRBV18	NA	NA	TRBJ2-5	CASSPISGEETQYF	TGTGCCAGCTCACCAATATCAGGGGAAGAGACCCAGTACTTC
TRBV20-1	TRBD2	few	TRBJ2-7	CSARVPGGSEQYF	TGCAGTGCTAGAGTACCGGGAGGGAGCGAGCAGTACTTC
TRBV5-1	TRBD1	many	TRBJ2-7	CASSTLGQRRYEQYF	TGCGCCAGCAGTACGTTGGGACAGCGACGCTACGAGCAGTACTTC
TRBV5-1	NA	few	TRBJ2-1	CASSLNGAAYNEQFF	TGCGCCAGCAGCTTGAACGGCGCAGCTTACAATGAGCAGTTCTTC
TRBV6-1	NA	many	TRBJ1-5	CASSDRLGQPQHF	TGTGCCAGCAGTGACAGGCTTGGACAGCCCCAGCATTTT
TRBV14	TRBD2	many	TRBJ2-5	CASSRPGLAVQETQYF	TGTGCCAGCAGCCGCCCGGGACTAGCGGTACAAGAGACCCAGTACTTC
TRBV15	TRBD2	many	TRBJ2-5	CATSRDSWTSGRGETQYF	TGTGCCACCAGCAGAGACTCCTGGACTAGCGGAAGGGGAGAGACCCAGTACTTC
TRBV2	TRBD2	NA	TRBJ2-5	CASSTGGVAAETQYF	TGTGCCAGCAGTACTGGGGGGGTGGCCGCGGAGACCCAGTACTTC
TRBV20-1	NA	many	TRBJ1-1	CSARTAMNTEAFF	TGCAGTGCAAGGACAGCCATGAACACTGAAGCTTTCTTT
TRBV7-9	NA	few	TRBJ2-2	CASSLGNANTGELFF	TGTGCCAGCAGCTTAGGGAACGCGAACACCGGGGAGCTGTTTTTT
TRBV6-2/TRBV6-3	NA	many	TRBJ1-2	CASSYSGPIYGYTF	TGTGCCAGCAGTTACTCAGGACCGATCTATGGCTACACCTTC
TRBV6-5	NA	many	TRBJ2-7	CASSPGTGYGQYF	TGTGCCAGCAGCCCTGGGACTGGGTATGGGCAGTACTTC
TRBV10-3	NA	many	TRBJ1-1	CATTGNTEAFF	TGTGCCACGACGGGTAACACTGAAGCTTTCTTT
TRBV2	NA	NA	TRBJ2-7	CASSEAKTVGLHYEQYF	TGTGCCAGCAGTGAAGCGAAGACGGTGGGCCTACACTACGAGCAGTACTTC
TRBV9	TRBD1	many	TRBJ1-2	CASSVKAGDRVGGYTF	TGTGCCAGCAGCGTAAAAGCGGGAGACAGGGTGGGCGGCTACACCTTC
TRBV19	TRBD1	many	TRBJ2-4	CASNPTGALAKNIQYF	TGTGCCAGTAACCCAACAGGGGCGCTAGCCAAAAACATTCAGTACTTC
TRBV12-3/TRBV12-4	NA	NA	TRBJ2-7	CASSREDGIYEQYF	TGTGCCAGCAGCCGAGAGGACGGAATCTACGAGCAGTACTTC
TRBV29-1	NA	many	TRBJ2-7	CSVGPSTYEQYF	TGCAGCGTTGGGCCAAGTACATACGAGCAGTACTTC
TRBV6-1	TRBD1	NA	TRBJ1-1	CASRLSDRGRVPEAFF	TGTGCCAGCAGACTATCGGACAGGGGGCGCGTTCCTGAAGCTTTCTTT
TRBV28	TRBD2	few	TRBJ2-5	CASSPSRGGKETQYF	TGTGCCAGCAGCCCTTCGCGGGGGGGCAAAGAGACCCAGTACTTC
TRBV12-3/TRBV12-4	NA	many	TRBJ1-5	CASSFGGEVSNQPQHF	TGTGCCAGCAGTTTTGGGGGAGAGGTTAGCAATCAGCCCCAGCATTTT
TRBV30	TRBD1	few	TRBJ2-7	CAWSTGTGMTYEQYF	TGTGCCTGGAGTACCGGGACAGGGATGACCTACGAGCAGTACTTC
TRBV10-3	TRBD2	many	TRBJ2-7	CAISERKREMYEQYF	TGTGCCATCAGTGAGCGGAAGCGGGAGATGTACGAGCAGTACTTC
TRBV4-2	TRBD2	many	TRBJ2-2	CASSGTSGSGWNTGELFF	TGTGCCAGCAGCGGAACTAGCGGGAGTGGGTGGAACACCGGGGAGCTGTTTTTT
TRBV6-1	NA	many	TRBJ2-7	CASSELEGPYEQYF	TGTGCCAGCAGTGAACTGGAGGGACCCTACGAGCAGTACTTC
TRBV28	TRBD1	many	TRBJ2-5	CASSFPSRTGVGTQYF	TGTGCCAGCAGTTTCCCCTCTCGGACAGGGGTCGGGACCCAGTACTTC
TRBV30	NA	many	TRBJ1-5	CAWSTRDVNQPQHF	TGTGCCTGGAGTACCAGGGATGTCAATCAGCCCCAGCATTTT
TRBV5-1	NA	NA	TRBJ2-2	CASTNSPNTGELFF	TGCGCCAGCACAAACAGCCCTAACACCGGGGAGCTGTTTTTT
TRBV20-1	NA	many	TRBJ2-5	CSARDSQALLYQETQYF	TGCAGTGCTAGAGACAGCCAAGCTCTTCTGTACCAAGAGACCCAGTACTTC
TRBV14	NA	many	TRBJ1-6	CASSQDRDASSYNSPLHF	TGTGCCAGCAGCCAAGACAGGGACGCCAGCTCCTATAATTCACCCCTCCACTTT
TRBV7-4	TRBD1	many	TRBJ1-3	CASSRDSPGNTIYF	TGTGCCAGCAGCAGGGACAGTCCTGGAAACACCATATATTTT